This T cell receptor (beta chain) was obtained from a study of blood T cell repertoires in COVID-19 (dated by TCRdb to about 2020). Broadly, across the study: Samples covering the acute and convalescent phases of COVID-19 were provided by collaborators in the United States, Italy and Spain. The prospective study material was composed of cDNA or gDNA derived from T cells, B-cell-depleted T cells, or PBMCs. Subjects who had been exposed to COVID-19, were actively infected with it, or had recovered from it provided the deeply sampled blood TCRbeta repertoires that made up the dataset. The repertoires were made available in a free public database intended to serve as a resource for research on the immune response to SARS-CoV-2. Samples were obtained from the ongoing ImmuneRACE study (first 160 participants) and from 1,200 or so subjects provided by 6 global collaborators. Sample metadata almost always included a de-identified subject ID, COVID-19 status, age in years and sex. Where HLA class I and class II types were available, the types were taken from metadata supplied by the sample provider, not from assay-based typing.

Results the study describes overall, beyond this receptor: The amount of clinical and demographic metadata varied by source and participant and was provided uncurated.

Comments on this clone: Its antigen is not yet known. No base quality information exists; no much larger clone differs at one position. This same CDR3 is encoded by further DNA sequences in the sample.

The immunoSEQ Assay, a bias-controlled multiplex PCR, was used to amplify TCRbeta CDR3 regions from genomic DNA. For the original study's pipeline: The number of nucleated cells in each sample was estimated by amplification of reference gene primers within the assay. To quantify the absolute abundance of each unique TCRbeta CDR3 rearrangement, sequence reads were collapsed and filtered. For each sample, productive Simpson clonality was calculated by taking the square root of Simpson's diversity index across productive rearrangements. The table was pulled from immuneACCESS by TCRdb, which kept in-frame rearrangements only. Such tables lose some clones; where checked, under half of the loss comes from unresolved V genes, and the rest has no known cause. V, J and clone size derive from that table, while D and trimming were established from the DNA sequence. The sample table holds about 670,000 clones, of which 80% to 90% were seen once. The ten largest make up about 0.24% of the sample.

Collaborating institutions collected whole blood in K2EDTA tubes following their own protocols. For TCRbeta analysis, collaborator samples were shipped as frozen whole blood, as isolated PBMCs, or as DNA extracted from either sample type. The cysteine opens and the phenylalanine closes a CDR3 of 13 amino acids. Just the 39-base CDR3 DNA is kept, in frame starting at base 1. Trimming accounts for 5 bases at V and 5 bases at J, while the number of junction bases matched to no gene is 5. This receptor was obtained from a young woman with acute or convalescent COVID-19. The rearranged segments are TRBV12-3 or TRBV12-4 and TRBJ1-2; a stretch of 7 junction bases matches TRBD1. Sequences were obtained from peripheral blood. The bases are TGTGCCAGCAGTAGGACAGGTCTATATGGCTACACCTTC. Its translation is CASSRTGLYGYTF.